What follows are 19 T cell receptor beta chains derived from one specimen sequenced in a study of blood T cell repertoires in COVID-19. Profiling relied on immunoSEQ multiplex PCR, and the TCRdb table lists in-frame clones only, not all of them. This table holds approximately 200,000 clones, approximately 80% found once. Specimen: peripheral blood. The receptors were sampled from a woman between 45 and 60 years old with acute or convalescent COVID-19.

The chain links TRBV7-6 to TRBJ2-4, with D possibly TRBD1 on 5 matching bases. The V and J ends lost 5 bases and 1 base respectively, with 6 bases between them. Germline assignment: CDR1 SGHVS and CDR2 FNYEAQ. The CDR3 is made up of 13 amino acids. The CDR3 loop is CASSRQAKNIQYF. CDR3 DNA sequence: TGTGCCAGCAGCCGACAGGCCAAAAACATTCAGTACTTC.

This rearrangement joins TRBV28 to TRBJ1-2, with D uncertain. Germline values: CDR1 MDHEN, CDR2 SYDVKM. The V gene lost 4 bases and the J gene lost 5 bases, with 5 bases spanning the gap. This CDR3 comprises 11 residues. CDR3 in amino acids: CASSYGYGYTF. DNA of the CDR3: TGTGCCAGCAGTTACGGGTATGGCTACACCTTC.

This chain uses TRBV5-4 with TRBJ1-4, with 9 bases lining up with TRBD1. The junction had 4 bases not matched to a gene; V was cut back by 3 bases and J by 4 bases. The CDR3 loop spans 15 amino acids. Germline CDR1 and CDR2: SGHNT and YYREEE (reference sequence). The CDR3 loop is CASSSNRGLNEKLFF. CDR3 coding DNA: TGTGCCAGCAGCTCGAACAGGGGGCTTAATGAAAAACTGTTTTTT. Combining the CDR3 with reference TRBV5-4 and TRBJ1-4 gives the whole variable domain ETGVTQSPTHLIKTRGQQVTLRCSSQSGHNTVSWYQQALGQGPQFIFQYYREEENGRGNFPPRFSGLQFPNYSSELNVNALELDDSALYLCASSSNRGLNEKLFFGSGTQLSVL.

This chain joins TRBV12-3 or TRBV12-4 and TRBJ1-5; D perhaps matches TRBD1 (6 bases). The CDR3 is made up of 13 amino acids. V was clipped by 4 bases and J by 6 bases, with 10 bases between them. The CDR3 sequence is CASSSRGFQPQHF. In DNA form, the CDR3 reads TGTGCCAGCAGTTCCAGGGGATTTCAGCCCCAGCATTTT.

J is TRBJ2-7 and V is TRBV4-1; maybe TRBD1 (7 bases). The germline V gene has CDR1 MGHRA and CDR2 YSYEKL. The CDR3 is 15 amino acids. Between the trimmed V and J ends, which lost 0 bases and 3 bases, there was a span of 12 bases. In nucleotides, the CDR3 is TGCGCCAGCAGCCAAGACGCAGGGGGGCTCTACGAGCAGTACTTC. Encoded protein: CASSQDAGGLYEQYF.

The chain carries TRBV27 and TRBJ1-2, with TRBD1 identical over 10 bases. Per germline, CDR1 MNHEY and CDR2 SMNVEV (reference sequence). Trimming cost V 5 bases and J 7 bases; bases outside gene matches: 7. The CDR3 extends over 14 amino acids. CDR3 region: CASSADRGGGGYTF. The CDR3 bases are TGTGCCAGCAGTGCGGACAGGGGGGGTGGTGGCTACACCTTC.

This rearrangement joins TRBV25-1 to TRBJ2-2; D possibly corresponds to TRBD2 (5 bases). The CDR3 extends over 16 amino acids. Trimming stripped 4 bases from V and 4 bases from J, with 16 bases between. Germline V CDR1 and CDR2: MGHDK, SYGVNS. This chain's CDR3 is CASSGLEPAGTGELFF. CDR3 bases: TGTGCCAGCAGTGGTCTCGAGCCGGCGGGCACCGGGGAGCTGTTTTTT.

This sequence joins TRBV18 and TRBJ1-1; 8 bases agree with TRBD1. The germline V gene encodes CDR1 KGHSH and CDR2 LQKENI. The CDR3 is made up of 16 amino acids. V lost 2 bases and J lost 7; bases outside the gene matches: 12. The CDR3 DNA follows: TGTGCCAGCTCACCAAGGACAGGGTTAGATTTGGGTGAAGCTTTCTTT. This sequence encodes CASSPRTGLDLGEAFF.

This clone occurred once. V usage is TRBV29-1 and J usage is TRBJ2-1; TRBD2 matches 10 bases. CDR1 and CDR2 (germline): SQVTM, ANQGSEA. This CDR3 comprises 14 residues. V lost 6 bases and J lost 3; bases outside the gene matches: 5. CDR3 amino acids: CSVDTSGVYNEQFF. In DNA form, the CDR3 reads TGCAGCGTGGATACTAGCGGGGTCTACAATGAGCAGTTCTTC.

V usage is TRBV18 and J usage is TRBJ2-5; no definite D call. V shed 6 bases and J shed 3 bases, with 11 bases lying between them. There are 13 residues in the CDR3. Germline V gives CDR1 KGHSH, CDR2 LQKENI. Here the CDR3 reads CASSVRLEETQYF. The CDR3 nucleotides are TGTGCCAGCTCCGTACGACTGGAAGAGACCCAGTACTTC.

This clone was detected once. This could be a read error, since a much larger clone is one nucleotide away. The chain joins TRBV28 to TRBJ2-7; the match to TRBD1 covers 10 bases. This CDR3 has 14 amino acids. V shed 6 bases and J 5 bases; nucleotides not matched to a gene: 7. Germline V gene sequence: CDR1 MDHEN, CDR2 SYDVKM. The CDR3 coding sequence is TGTGCCAGCAGCAAGCCGGGACAGGGGAACGAGCAGTACTTC. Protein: CASSKPGQGNEQYF.

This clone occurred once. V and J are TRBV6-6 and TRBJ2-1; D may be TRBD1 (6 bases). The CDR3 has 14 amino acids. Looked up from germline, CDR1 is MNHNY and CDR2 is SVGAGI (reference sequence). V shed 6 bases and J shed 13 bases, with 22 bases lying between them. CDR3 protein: CASRTQRTASGQFF. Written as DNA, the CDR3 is TGTGCCAGCAGAACACAGAGGACAGCGAGTGGACAGTTCTTC.

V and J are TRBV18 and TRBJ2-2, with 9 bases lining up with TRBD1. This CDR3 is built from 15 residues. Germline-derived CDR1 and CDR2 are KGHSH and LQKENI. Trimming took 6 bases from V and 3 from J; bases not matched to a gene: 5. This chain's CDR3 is CASSLGQGDTGELFF. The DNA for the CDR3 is TGTGCCAGCTCCCTGGGACAGGGAGACACCGGGGAGCTGTTTTTT.

The CDR3 nucleotides are TGTGCCAGCAGTAAGGGGCTACAGGCCCTTGGAAGCAATCAGCCCCAGCATTTT. This gives the protein CASSKGLQALGSNQPQHF. The chain couples TRBV28 to TRBJ1-5, with a tentative D call TRBD1 (5 bases). The V end lost 5 bases, the J end lost 1 base, and 21 bases lay between the germline ends. Germline-derived CDR1 and CDR2 are MDHEN and SYDVKM. The CDR3 runs 18 residues.

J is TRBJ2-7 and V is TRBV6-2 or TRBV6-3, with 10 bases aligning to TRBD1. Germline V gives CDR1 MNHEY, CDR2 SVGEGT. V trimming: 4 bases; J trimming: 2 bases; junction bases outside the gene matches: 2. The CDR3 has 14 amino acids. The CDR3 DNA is TGTGCCAGCAGTTCGGGACAGGGGCCCTACGAGCAGTACTTC. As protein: CASSSGQGPYEQYF.

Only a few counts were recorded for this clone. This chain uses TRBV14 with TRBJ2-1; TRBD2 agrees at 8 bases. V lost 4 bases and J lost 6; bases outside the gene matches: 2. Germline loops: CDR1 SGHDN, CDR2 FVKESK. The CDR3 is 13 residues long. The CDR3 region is CASSRGLANEQFF. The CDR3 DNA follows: TGTGCCAGCAGCCGAGGACTAGCCAATGAGCAGTTCTTC.

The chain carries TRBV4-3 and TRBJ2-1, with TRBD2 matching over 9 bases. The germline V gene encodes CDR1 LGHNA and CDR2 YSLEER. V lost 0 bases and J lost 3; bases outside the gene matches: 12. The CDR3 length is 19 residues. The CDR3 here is CASSQDWGLAGSFYNEQFF. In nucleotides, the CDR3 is TGCGCCAGCAGCCAAGATTGGGGACTAGCCGGATCTTTCTACAATGAGCAGTTCTTC.

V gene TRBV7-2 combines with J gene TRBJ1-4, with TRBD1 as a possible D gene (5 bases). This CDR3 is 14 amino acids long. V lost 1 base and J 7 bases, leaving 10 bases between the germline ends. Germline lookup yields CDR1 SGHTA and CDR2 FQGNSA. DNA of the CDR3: TGTGCCAGCAGCTTAGGGGGCCCCCGTGAAAAACTGTTTTTT. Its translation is CASSLGGPREKLFF.

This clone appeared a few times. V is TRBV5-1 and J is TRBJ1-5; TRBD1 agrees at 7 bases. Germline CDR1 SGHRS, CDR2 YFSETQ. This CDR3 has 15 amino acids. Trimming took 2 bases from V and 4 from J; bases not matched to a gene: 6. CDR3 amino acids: CASSFSGQVNQPQHF. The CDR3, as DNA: TGCGCCAGCAGCTTCAGCGGACAGGTTAATCAGCCCCAGCATTTT.